This T cell receptor (beta chain) was identified during a study of blood T cell repertoires in COVID-19. Assay: immunoSEQ multiplex PCR; the TCRdb copy retains only in-frame clones and omits some. The table records approximately 140,000 clones, approximately 83% of them present only once. Per germline, CDR1 MDHEN and CDR2 SYDVKM. The junction had 19 bases not matched to a gene; V was cut back by 6 bases and J by 1 base. The CDR3 loop spans 21 amino acids. Input material: peripheral blood. The clonotype originates from a human donor in a cohort sampled during active COVID-19. The V and J genes are TRBV28 and TRBJ2-2; 11 bases align to TRBD2. The CDR3 sequence: CASSLIIAGGGYFVNTGELFF. CDR3 coding DNA: TGTGCCAGCAGCCTCATTATAGCGGGAGGGGGGTATTTTGTGAACACCGGGGAGCTGTTTTTT.